The 22 T cell receptor beta chains given below trace back to one sample, sequenced in a study of T cells after yellow fever vaccination. TCRdb analysed the 5' RACE reads with MiXCR anew, one entry per CDR3 protein. The profile shows fewer than 350,000 distinct CDR3 sequences, about 8.7% of them singletons. The starting material was PBMCs, obtained on the day of the first yellow fever vaccination. All receptors derive from a man younger than 35 who received the YFV17D yellow fever vaccine.

This clonotype was counted ten times or more. The chain couples TRBV5-4 to TRBJ2-7; D unclear. Germline lookup yields CDR1 SGHNT and CDR2 YYREEE (reference sequence). The CDR3 runs 12 residues. Trimming pared 0 bases from V and 5 bases from J, leaving 6 bases between. The CDR3 nucleotides read TGTGCCAGCAGCTTGGACCAAAACGAGCAGTACGTC. As protein: CASSLDQNEQYV.

This clonotype occurred a few times. The chain recombines TRBV11-3 with TRBJ2-2, with D possibly called TRBD1 or TRBD2 (5 bases each). This CDR3 has 16 residues. Germline V gives CDR1 SGHNT, CDR2 YENEEA. Trimming shortened V by 4 bases and J by 2 bases, and 14 bases separated the two germline ends. CDR3 region: CASSSPGRTNTGELFF. CDR3 coding DNA: TGTGCCAGCAGCTCCCCGGGACGGACCAACACCGGGGAGCTGTTTTTT.

This clonotype was found a few times. This rearrangement joins TRBV19 to TRBJ2-1; D is unresolved. Deletions cut 2 bases from V and 8 bases from J, with 7 bases between. The CDR3 sequence is 12 residues long. Germline V CDR1 and CDR2: LNHDA, SQIVND (reference sequence). CDR3 in DNA: TGTGCCAGTAGTATAAACTTCGATGAGCAGTTCTTC. Amino acids: CASSINFDEQFF.

The V gene is TRBV2, the J gene TRBJ2-7; no reliable D call. This CDR3 comprises 12 residues. The V gene lost 7 bases and the J gene lost 2 bases, with 9 bases spanning the gap. Germline values: CDR1 SNHLY, CDR2 FYNNEI. The CDR3 protein is CASKGNTYEQYF. CDR3 in DNA: TGTGCCAGCAAGGGAAACACCTACGAGCAGTACTTC. Full variable domain (outside the CDR3, taken from reference TRBV2 and TRBJ2-7): EPEVTQTPSHQVTQMGQEVILRCVPISNHLYFYWYRQILGQKVEFLVSFYNNEISEKSEIFDDQFSVERPDGSNFTLKIRSTKLEDSAMYFCASKGNTYEQYFGPGTRLTVT.

The rearrangement uses TRBV20-1 and TRBJ2-1; 8 nucleotides line up with TRBD2. Germline V gene lookup returns CDR1 DFQATT and CDR2 SNEGSKA (reference sequence). The CDR3 is 14 residues long. The V segment lost 7 bases and the J segment 2 bases; nucleotides outside the gene matches: 7. The CDR3 coding sequence is TGCAGTGTCCTCTACGGGGGGGCCTACAATGAGCAGTTCTTC. Its translation: CSVLYGGAYNEQFF.

The V call is TRBV3-1, the J call TRBJ1-6; D is ambiguous. CDR3 length equals 14 residues. Germline CDR1 is LGHDT and CDR2 is YNNKEL (reference sequence). With 5 bases removed from V and 8 bases from J, the gap between germline ends came to 13 bases. The CDR3 DNA is TGTGCCAGCAGCTACCTGAGCGGGGATTCACCCCTCCACTTT. It encodes CASSYLSGDSPLHF.

At least ten counts were recorded for this clonotype. The gene calls are TRBV6-2 or TRBV6-3 and TRBJ2-3; 10 bases agree with TRBD2. Germline V gene data show CDR1 as MNHEY and CDR2 as SVGEGT. This CDR3 comprises 14 residues. With V trimmed by 2 bases and J by 5 bases, 1 base remained unmatched. CDR3: CASSYGLAVDTQYF. As DNA, the CDR3 is TGTGCCAGCAGTTACGGACTAGCGGTAGATACGCAGTATTTT.

The J gene is TRBJ2-7, the V gene TRBV12-3 or TRBV12-4; a weak D match, TRBD1 (5 bases). Trimming pared 3 bases from V and 0 bases from J, leaving 12 bases between. The CDR3 is made up of 15 amino acids. The CDR3 reads CASSFRVGASYEQYF. The CDR3 nucleotides read TGTGCCAGCAGTTTTAGGGTAGGGGCCTCCTACGAGCAGTACTTC.

At least ten counts were recorded for this clonotype. The V gene is TRBV5-1, the J gene TRBJ2-1; 13 bases line up with TRBD2. CDR1 and CDR2 (germline): SGHRS, YFSETQ. V dropped 7 bases and J dropped 7; count of bases not matched to a gene: 5. The CDR3 loop spans 14 amino acids. CDR3: CASDRGLAGNEQFF. The CDR3 bases are TGCGCCAGCGACCGGGGACTAGCGGGGAATGAGCAGTTCTTC.

This clonotype was counted between two and nine times. The chain has TRBV6-2 or TRBV6-3 and TRBJ2-4; D is uncertain. The CDR3 spans 16 residues. V was pared by 2 bases and J by 3 bases, with 14 bases between. Germline V gives CDR1 MNHEY, CDR2 SVGEGT. CDR3 region: CASSYRRVGSKNIQYF. The CDR3 DNA reads TGTGCCAGCAGTTACAGGCGCGTCGGAAGCAAAAACATTCAGTACTTC.

This clonotype has a handful of counts. V and J are TRBV4-1 and TRBJ1-2, with D tentatively TRBD1 (6 bases). The V gene's germline CDR1 is MGHRA and CDR2 YSYEKL. The CDR3 contains 16 residues. V lost 5 bases and J 4 bases, leaving 20 bases between the germline ends. This CDR3 is CASSAIGGLLSYGYTF. The DNA for the CDR3 is TGCGCCAGCAGCGCCATCGGGGGGCTGTTGAGCTATGGCTACACCTTC.

The chain couples TRBV5-6 to TRBJ1-1; D uncertain. Germline values: CDR1 SGHDT, CDR2 YYEEEE. Trimming stripped 8 bases from V and 0 bases from J, with 11 bases between. This CDR3 spans 13 amino acids. CDR3 bases: TGTGCCAGGAGCCCGGGAGTGAACACTGAAGCTTTCTTT. Encoded protein: CARSPGVNTEAFF.

This clonotype was observed a handful of times. This sequence joins TRBV5-1 and TRBJ1-2, with D maybe TRBD1 (5 bases). Trimming left V 4 bases short and J 6 bases short, with 13 bases between. Germline CDR1 is SGHRS and CDR2 is YFSETQ. The CDR3 extends over 13 amino acids. This chain's CDR3 is CASSPPLGDGYTF. DNA for the CDR3: TGCGCCAGCAGCCCCCCCCTGGGGGATGGCTACACCTTC. Based on the CDR3 plus reference TRBV5-1 and TRBJ1-2, the full variable domain is KAGVTQTPRYLIKTRGQQVTLSCSPISGHRSVSWYQQTPGQGLQFLFEYFSETQRNKGNFPGRFSGRQFSNSRSEMNVSTLELGDSALYLCASSPPLGDGYTFGSGTRLTVV.

The V and J genes are TRBV7-9 and TRBJ1-4; D call uncertain. CDR1 is SEHNR and CDR2 is FQNEAQ in the germline V gene (reference sequence). V was pared by 4 bases and J by 5 bases, with 14 bases between. The CDR3 runs 15 residues. In DNA, the CDR3 is TGTGCCAGCAGCTCGGCCTCGGCGGGGAATGAAAAACTGTTTTTT. Encoded protein: CASSSASAGNEKLFF.

This clonotype has only a few counts. The genes are TRBV7-9 and TRBJ1-5; the match to TRBD1 covers 8 bases. The CDR3 has 16 amino acids. Germline CDR1 is SEHNR and CDR2 is FQNEAQ (reference sequence). Germline trimming cut 4 bases from V and 4 bases from J; bases unmatched to any gene: 9. This CDR3 reads CASSWGGQELNQPQHF. The CDR3 nucleotides read TGTGCCAGCAGCTGGGGGGGACAGGAGTTAAATCAGCCCCAGCATTTT.

This clonotype was seen a handful of times. The chain is built from TRBV7-3 and TRBJ1-1, with TRBD1 as a possible D gene (5 bases). V was cut by 5 bases and J by 4 bases, with 11 bases left in between. Germline-derived CDR1 and CDR2 are SGHTA and FQGTGA. There are 13 residues in the CDR3. The CDR3 region is CASSTQEGTEAFF. CDR3 nucleotides: TGTGCCAGCAGCACACAGGAGGGCACTGAAGCTTTCTTT.

This clonotype has only a few counts. The rearrangement joins TRBV27 to TRBJ2-1; 9 nucleotides match TRBD1. This CDR3 comprises 14 residues. J gave up 1 base and V 6 bases, and 1 base lay outside the gene matches. The germline gives CDR1 MNHEY, CDR2 SMNVEV (reference sequence). CDR3 DNA sequence: TGTGCCAGCAGGACAGGGGGTTCCTACAATGAGCAGTTCTTC. Its protein product is CASRTGGSYNEQFF.

This clonotype has only a few counts. The genes are TRBV6-1 and TRBJ1-2; 10 bases are a match to TRBD1. Germline V CDR1 and CDR2: MNHNS, SASEGT. The CDR3 runs 12 residues. With 8 bases clipped from V and 8 bases from J, the junction kept 5 bases outside the gene matches. The CDR3 region is CASDRGLGGYTF. The CDR3 DNA sequence: TGTGCCAGCGACAGGGGGCTAGGCGGCTACACCTTC.

This clonotype was observed a handful of times. The chain recombines TRBV6-1 with TRBJ1-2; D call uncertain. This CDR3 has 14 amino acids. Germline-derived CDR1 and CDR2 are MNHNS and SASEGT. Trimming cost V 5 bases and J 3 bases, with 13 bases left between them. The CDR3, as DNA: TGTGCCAGCAGTCCCGCCGGCCTCCACTATGGCTACACCTTC. It encodes CASSPAGLHYGYTF.

This clonotype was seen a handful of times. The junction shows a germline mismatch at one end, possibly a read error. The chain combines TRBV6-1 with TRBJ1-4, with no clear D. Germline V gene lookup returns CDR1 MNHNS and CDR2 SASEGT. The CDR3 is 12 amino acids. DNA for the CDR3: TGTGCCAGCAGTGAAGGGAGGGAGAGGTCTCTCTTT. Translated, it gives CASSEGRERSLF.

This clonotype was detected many times. V and J are TRBV7-9 and TRBJ1-6, with D hard to call. V gave up 0 bases and J gave up 8 bases, with 8 bases separating them. The germline gives CDR1 SEHNR, CDR2 FQNEAQ (reference sequence). The CDR3 is made up of 14 amino acids. Here the CDR3 reads CASSLALWDSPLHF. CDR3 DNA: TGTGCCAGCAGCTTAGCCCTCTGGGATTCACCCCTCCACTTT.

The table lists this clonotype with many counts. This rearrangement joins TRBV12-3 or TRBV12-4 to TRBJ2-5; no definite D call. This CDR3 has 13 amino acids. V lost 7 bases and J lost 4, with 13 bases in between. In DNA, the CDR3 is TGTGCCAGCACCCCTTGGGGTCCAGAGACCCAGTACTTC. This gives the protein CASTPWGPETQYF.